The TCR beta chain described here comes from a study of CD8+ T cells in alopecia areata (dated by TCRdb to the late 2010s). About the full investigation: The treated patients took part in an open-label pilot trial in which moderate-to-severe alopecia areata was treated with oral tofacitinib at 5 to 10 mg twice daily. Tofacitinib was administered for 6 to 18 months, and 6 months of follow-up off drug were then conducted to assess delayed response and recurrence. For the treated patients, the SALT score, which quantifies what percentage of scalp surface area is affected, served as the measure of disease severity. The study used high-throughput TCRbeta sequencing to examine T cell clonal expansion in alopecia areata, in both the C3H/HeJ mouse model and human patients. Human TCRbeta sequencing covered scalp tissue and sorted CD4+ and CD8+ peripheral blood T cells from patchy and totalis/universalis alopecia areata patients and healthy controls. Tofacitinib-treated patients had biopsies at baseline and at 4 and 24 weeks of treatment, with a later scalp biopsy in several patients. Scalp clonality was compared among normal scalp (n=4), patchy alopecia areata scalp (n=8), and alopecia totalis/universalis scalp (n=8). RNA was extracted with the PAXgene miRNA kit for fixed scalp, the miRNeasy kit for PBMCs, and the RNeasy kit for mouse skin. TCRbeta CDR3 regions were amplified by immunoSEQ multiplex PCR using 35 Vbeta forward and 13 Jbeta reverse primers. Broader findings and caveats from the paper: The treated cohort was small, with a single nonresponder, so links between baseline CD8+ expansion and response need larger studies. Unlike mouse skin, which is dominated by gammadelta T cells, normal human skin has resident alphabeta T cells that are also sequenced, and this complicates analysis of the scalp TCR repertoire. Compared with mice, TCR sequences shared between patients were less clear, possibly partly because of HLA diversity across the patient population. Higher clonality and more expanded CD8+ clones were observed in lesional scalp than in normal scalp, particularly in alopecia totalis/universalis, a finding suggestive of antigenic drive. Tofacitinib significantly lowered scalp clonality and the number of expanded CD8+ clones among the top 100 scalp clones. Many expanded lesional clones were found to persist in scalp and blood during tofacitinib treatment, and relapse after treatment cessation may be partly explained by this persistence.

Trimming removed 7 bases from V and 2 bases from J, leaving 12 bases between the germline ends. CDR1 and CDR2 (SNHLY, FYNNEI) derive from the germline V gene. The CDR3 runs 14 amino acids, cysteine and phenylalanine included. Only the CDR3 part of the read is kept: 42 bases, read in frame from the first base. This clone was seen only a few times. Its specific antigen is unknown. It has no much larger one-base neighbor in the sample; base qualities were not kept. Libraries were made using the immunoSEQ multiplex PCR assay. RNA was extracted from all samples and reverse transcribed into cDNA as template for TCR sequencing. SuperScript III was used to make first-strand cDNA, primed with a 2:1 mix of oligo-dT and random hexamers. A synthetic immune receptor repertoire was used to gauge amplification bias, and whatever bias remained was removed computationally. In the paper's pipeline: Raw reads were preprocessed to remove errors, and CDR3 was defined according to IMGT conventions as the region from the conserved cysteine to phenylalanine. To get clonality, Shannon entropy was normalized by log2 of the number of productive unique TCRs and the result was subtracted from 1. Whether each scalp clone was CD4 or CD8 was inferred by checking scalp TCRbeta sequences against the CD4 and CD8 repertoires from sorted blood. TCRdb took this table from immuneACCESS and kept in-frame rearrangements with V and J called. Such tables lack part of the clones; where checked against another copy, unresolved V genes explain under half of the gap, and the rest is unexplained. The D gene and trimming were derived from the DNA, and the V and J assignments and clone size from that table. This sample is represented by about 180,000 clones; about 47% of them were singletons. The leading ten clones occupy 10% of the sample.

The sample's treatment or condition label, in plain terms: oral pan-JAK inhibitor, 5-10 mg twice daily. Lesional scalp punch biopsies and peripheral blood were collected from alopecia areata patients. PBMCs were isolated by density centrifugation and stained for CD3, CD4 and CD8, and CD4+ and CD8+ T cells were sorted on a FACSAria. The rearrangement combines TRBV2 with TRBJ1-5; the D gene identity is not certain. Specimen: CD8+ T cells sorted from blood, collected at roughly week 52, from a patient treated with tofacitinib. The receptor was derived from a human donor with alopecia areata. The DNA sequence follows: TGTGCCAGCACGGCCCTGACTGGCAATCAGCCCCAGCATTTT. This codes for CASTALTGNQPQHF.